This T cell receptor beta chain was observed in a study of blood T cells in healthy people across ages. A sample-barcoded 5' primer and a J-beta primer mix were used in a second PCR of about 7 to 12 cycles. MiXCR was run by TCRdb on the 5' RACE reads, yielding one entry per CDR3 protein. The sample has about 1.4 million distinct CDR3 sequences; approximately 60% are singletons. CDR1 MGHRA and CDR2 YSYEKL come from the germline V gene. Between the trimmed V and J ends, which lost 2 bases and 2 bases, there was a span of 7 bases. The CDR3 totals 15 residues. This chain links TRBV4-1 with TRBJ2-6; the D gene is possibly TRBD1 (6 bases). Sequencing was done on a sample of blood. The TCR sequence derives from a man aged 18 to 30 in good health. CDR3 residues: CASSQQGTGANVLTF. CDR3 in DNA: TGCGCCAGCAGCCAACAGGGGACTGGGGCCAACGTCCTGACTTTC.